The sequence of this TCR beta chain was determined in a study of T cells after posttransplantation cyclophosphamide. Generated by immunoSEQ multiplex PCR, the TCRdb table keeps only in-frame clones and is missing some. This sample has more than 20,000 clones; approximately 71% occur once, and the top ten carry about 0.61%. With respect to this clone: Its antigen remains unidentified.

Peripheral blood was collected from the related graft donor on the marrow donation day. Points from the study as a whole: Donor-recipient repertoire similarity was low at 1-2 months, rising over year one. Recipient CMV seropositivity and CMV reactivation strongly tracked TRB clonality. Blood and skin or GI T cell repertoires showed limited TRB overlap.

V lost 1 base to trimming and J lost 4 bases, with 9 bases between them. This CDR3 is built from 13 residues. Germline lookup yields CDR1 SGHRS and CDR2 YFSETQ. Sequencing was carried out using memory CD4+ T cells sorted from PBMCs. The receptor was isolated from a woman in her sixties or seventies in good health, CMV-negative, and a related stem cell transplant donor. The rearrangement joins TRBV5-1 to TRBJ2-7; D is ambiguous. DNA of the CDR3: TGCGCCAGCAGCTTGCATGGAGAGTACGAGCAGTACTTC. Amino acids: CASSLHGEYEQYF. The full variable domain, its missing parts supplied by reference TRBV5-1 and TRBJ2-7, is KAGVTQTPRYLIKTRGQQVTLSCSPISGHRSVSWYQQTPGQGLQFLFEYFSETQRNKGNFPGRFSGRQFSNSRSEMNVSTLELGDSALYLCASSLHGEYEQYFGPGTRLTVT.